The rows below give T cell receptor beta chains drawn from one sample of a study of T cell changes during pregnancy in multiple sclerosis. The data were produced by immunoSEQ multiplex PCR, yet TCRdb's version contains in-frame clones alone and is incomplete. The table has approximately 13,000 clones, 85% to 95% seen once; the top ten hold about 2.6%. The specimen comprised peripheral blood, sampled in the second trimester of pregnancy. Source of these receptors: a female donor in good health, enrolled as a control in a pregnancy study. Both conserved end residues are part of each CDR3. D genes are given only for firm matches. Some rows mark clone size as missing; the rest say once, few, many or name a class of expanded clone.

.	.	TRBV30	TRBJ1-6	CAWSNREHSPLHF	TGTGCCTGGAGTAACAGGGAACACTCACCCCTCCACTTT
.	.	TRBV30	TRBJ1-6	CAWTRQDYNSPLHF	TGTGCCTGGACTCGGCAGGACTATAATTCACCCCTCCACTTT
.	.	TRBV2	TRBJ1-5	CASSESQGLEKPQHF	TGTGCCAGCAGTGAGTCCCAGGGGCTTGAGAAGCCCCAGCATTTT
.	.	TRBV6-5	TRBJ1-1	CASSYMSGVRAEAFF	TGTGCCAGCAGTTACATGTCGGGGGTGAGGGCTGAAGCTTTCTTT
.	TRBD2	TRBV27	TRBJ2-2	CASSLQAGGPGELFF	TGTGCCAGCAGTTTACAAGCGGGAGGCCCCGGGGAGCTGTTTTTT
.	TRBD2	TRBV2	TRBJ2-1	CASSDPGTSGPTNEQFF	TGTGCCAGCAGTGACCCCGGGACTAGCGGTCCCACCAATGAGCAGTTCTTC
once	TRBD1	TRBV29-1	TRBJ2-7	CSTRDRDEQYF	TGCAGCACCCGGGACAGAGACGAGCAGTACTTC
.	.	TRBV6-5	TRBJ1-1	CASSYSTGRNTEAFF	TGTGCCAGCAGTTACTCGACCGGGAGGAACACTGAAGCTTTCTTT
.	TRBD2	TRBV29-1	TRBJ2-3	CSAGLAGGGTDTQYF	TGCAGCGCAGGACTAGCGGGAGGTGGCACAGATACGCAGTATTTT
.	TRBD1	TRBV5-4	TRBJ1-1	CASSEQGIEAFF	TGTGCCAGCAGCGAACAGGGGATAGAAGCTTTCTTT
.	.	TRBV18	TRBJ2-6	CASSRASGGSGANVLTF	TGTGCCAGCTCACGGGCCTCAGGAGGCTCTGGGGCCAACGTCCTGACTTTC
.	TRBD1	TRBV4-3	TRBJ1-5	CASSQGTGLHNQPQHF	TGCGCCAGCAGCCAAGGGACAGGGTTACACAATCAGCCCCAGCATTTT